This passage covers 3 T cell receptor beta chains from one sample sequenced in a study of blood T cell repertoires in COVID-19. Some clones are missing from TCRdb's copy, which holds only in-frame ones; the method was immunoSEQ multiplex PCR. The sample records about 310,000 clones, 87% being singletons. The sample was peripheral blood. The source of these receptors is a man aged 50 to 60 with active or convalescent COVID-19.

The rearrangement links TRBV28 to TRBJ2-1, with unresolved D. CDR1 is MDHEN, CDR2 SYDVKM, per germline. V shed 7 bases and J shed 7 bases, with 11 bases lying between them. CDR3 size: 12 residues. DNA for the CDR3: TGTGCCAGCAATTCGGTAGATAATGAGCAGTTCTTC. This encodes CASNSVDNEQFF.

This chain joins TRBV9 and TRBJ2-3; D might be TRBD2 (6 bases). V was cut by 3 bases and J by 6 bases, with 11 bases left in between. Per the germline V gene, CDR1 is SGDLS and CDR2 is YYNGEE. This CDR3 has 13 amino acids. CDR3 sequence (DNA): TGTGCCAGCAGCGCAATAGCGGAGGATACGCAGTATTTT. Translated, it gives CASSAIAEDTQYF.

This clone has more than one count but fewer than ten. The CDR3 DNA sequence: TGTGCCAGCAGCTTAAGCGGAGCGGGGACTAGGGAGCAGTACTTC. Encoded protein: CASSLSGAGTREQYF. This chain uses TRBV7-2 with TRBJ2-7, with TRBD2 identical over 8 bases. After removal of 2 bases from V and 7 bases from J, the junction contained 10 bases not matched to a gene. Germline-derived CDR1 and CDR2 are SGHTA and FQGNSA. The CDR3 is 15 amino acids.